The subject of this entry is one T cell receptor beta chain. These data belong to a study of blood T cell repertoires in COVID-19. Study background: Sites in the United States, Italy and Spain provided acute and convalescent COVID-19 samples. PBMCs, B-cell-depleted T cells, or T cells were the source of the cDNA or gDNA that made up the material.

As handled by the study authors: Researchers report that nucleated cell counts were estimated from reference gene primer amplification. Profiled with immunoSEQ multiplex PCR; TCRdb holds only in-frame clones, not every one. V and J calls and clone size follow that table, whereas D and trimming were derived from the DNA. Among about 47,000 clones, 70% to 90% were seen once, and the ten largest hold around 2.7%. This TCR derives from a man aged 50 to 59 with active COVID-19. Material for sequencing was peripheral blood.

CDR3 loop: CATSDFPRLRNTGELFF. The CDR3 DNA follows: TGTGCCACCAGTGATTTTCCTAGACTACGGAACACCGGGGAGCTGTTTTTT. The rearrangement joins TRBV24-1 to TRBJ2-2, with D possibly being TRBD2 (5 bases). The CDR3 runs to 17 residues. The V end lost 1 base, the J end lost 1 base, and 12 bases lay between the germline ends. Looked up from germline, CDR1 is KGHDR and CDR2 is SFDVKD.